The 27 T cell receptor beta chains listed next were all sequenced from one sample in a study of T cells in Graves' hyperthyroidism and ophthalmopathy. Authors of the study amplified TCR beta CDR3 regions from RNA transcripts. The HTBI set primed first-round TCR CDR3 RT-PCR. TCRdb reprocessed the multiplex PCR reads via MiXCR and lists one record per CDR3 protein. The sample lists hundreds of thousands of distinct CDR3 sequences, roughly 50% seen once, with roughly 8.2% in the top ten. Specimen: peripheral blood or thyroid tissue (not recorded which). The receptors derive from a woman aged 18 to 35 with Graves' hyperthyroidism.

This sequence joins TRBV20-1 and TRBJ2-7; D gene uncertain. Germline loops: CDR1 DFQATT, CDR2 SNEGSKA (reference sequence). The CDR3 runs to 12 residues. The ends were cut back, 0 bases at V and 6 bases at J, with 9 bases in the middle. As DNA, the CDR3 is TGCAGTGCTAGAGATCTGATGGGCGAGCAGTACTTC. Its translation: CSARDLMGEQYF.

This clonotype came up once. A much larger clone sits a single nucleotide away, making a read error possible. The rearrangement joins TRBV29-1 to TRBJ2-7; 7 bases map to TRBD1. Germline V gene sequence: CDR1 SQVTM, CDR2 ANQGSEA. CDR3 size: 12 residues. The CDR3 reads CSVVRGTYEQYF. In DNA, the CDR3 is TGCAGTGTTGTCAGGGGGACCTACGAGCAGTACTTC.

Ten or more counts support this clonotype. The chain has TRBV15 and TRBJ2-5; 9 nucleotides agree with TRBD1. J lost 6 bases, V lost 0 bases, and 8 bases had no gene match. CDR3 length: 16 residues. Germline V CDR1 and CDR2: LNHNV, YYDKDF (reference sequence). CDR3 protein: CATSRDGAGQGQTQYF. As DNA, the CDR3 is TGTGCCACCAGCAGAGATGGGGCGGGACAGGGACAGACCCAGTACTTC.

The genes are TRBV19 and TRBJ2-7, with D hard to call. This CDR3 spans 12 amino acids. V lost 7 bases, J lost 5 bases, and 12 bases lay in between. CDR1 and CDR2 from the germline V gene are LNHDA and SQIVND (reference sequence). The CDR3 region is CASMDVGHEQYF. The DNA for the CDR3 is TGTGCCAGTATGGACGTGGGCCACGAGCAGTACTTC.

The chain links TRBV6-1 to TRBJ2-2, with 8 bases identical to TRBD2. The CDR3 consists of 16 residues. V shed 5 bases, J shed 6 bases, and the junction held 11 bases outside the gene matches. Germline V CDR1 and CDR2: MNHNS, SASEGT. The CDR3 region has the DNA TGTGCCAGCAGTACACGGGCGGCGGGAGGTCCCGGGGAGCTGTTTTTT. Translation: CASSTRAAGGPGELFF.

This clonotype has just one count. The rearrangement links TRBV10-3 to TRBJ1-2; D is undetermined. This CDR3 has 14 amino acids. V lost 5 bases and J lost 4, with 14 bases in between. The germline CDR1 and CDR2 sequences are ENHRY and SYGVKD. DNA of the CDR3: TGTGCCATCAGTTTAAAAGGGATGAGCTATGGCTACACCTTC. Amino acids: CAISLKGMSYGYTF.

The chain uses TRBV2 and TRBJ1-1, with D possibly being TRBD1 (6 bases). The germline CDR1 and CDR2 sequences are SNHLY and FYNNEI. The length of the CDR3 is 16 residues. The V and J ends lost 5 bases and 3 bases respectively, with 19 bases between them. The CDR3 is CASSPGGSGRYTEAFF. The CDR3 DNA sequence: TGTGCCAGCAGTCCCGGGGGCTCAGGGCGTTACACTGAAGCTTTCTTT.

This clonotype was found a few times. The gene calls are TRBV20-1 and TRBJ2-7; 9 bases fit TRBD1. J was trimmed by 4 bases and V by 6 bases; bases with no gene match: 10. This CDR3 spans 14 amino acids. The germline V gene has CDR1 DFQATT and CDR2 SNEGSKA (reference sequence). The CDR3 is CSATWDRVTYEQYF. CDR3 nucleotides: TGCAGTGCGACTTGGGACAGGGTTACGTACGAGCAGTACTTC.

This clonotype was seen more than once but under ten times. The chain has TRBV4-1 and TRBJ1-2, with D perhaps TRBD1 (6 bases). In germline, CDR1 is MGHRA, CDR2 YSYEKL. This CDR3 contains 13 residues. Trimming pared 7 bases from V and 8 bases from J, leaving 17 bases between. CDR3: CASTSRGGSGYTF. The CDR3 DNA reads TGCGCCAGCACCTCAAGAGGGGGGTCGGGCTACACCTTC.

Regarding this clonotype: Given a much more abundant clone one base away, this may be a read error. This chain joins TRBV7-2 and TRBJ2-5; D may be TRBD1 or TRBD2 (6 bases each). Trimming pared 9 bases from V and 1 base from J, leaving 15 bases between. Germline lookup yields CDR1 SGHTA and CDR2 FQGNSA. The CDR3 loop spans 14 amino acids. This chain's CDR3 is CARSHGGSQETQYF. CDR3 nucleotide sequence: TGTGCCAGAAGCCACGGGGGCAGCCAAGAGACCCAGTACTTC.

This clonotype was observed at least ten times. The chain uses TRBV29-1 and TRBJ2-5; 11 bases match TRBD2. The CDR3 covers 15 residues. In germline, CDR1 is SQVTM, CDR2 ANQGSEA. With V trimmed by 6 bases and J by 4 bases, 10 bases remained unmatched. The chain's CDR3 is CSVSTSGSRGETQYF. The CDR3, as DNA: TGCAGCGTGTCTACTAGCGGGAGTAGGGGAGAGACCCAGTACTTC.

This clonotype showed up just a few times. This clone may be a read error of a much larger clone one base away. Since no conserved phenylalanine or tryptophan closes the CDR3, a read error is the likely cause. The gene calls are TRBV10-3 and TRBJ1-1; D is ambiguous. The CDR3 has 14 amino acids. Germline V gene lookup returns CDR1 ENHRY and CDR2 SYGVKD. Trimming removed 3 bases from V and 3 bases from J, with 11 bases in between. The CDR3 spells CAISDVGSDTEAFL. The CDR3 bases are TGTGCCATCAGTGATGTAGGATCGGACACTGAAGCTTTCCTT.

This clonotype was counted a few times. This sequence joins TRBV25-1 and TRBJ1-6; no clear D. CDR1 is MGHDK, CDR2 SYGVNS, per germline. The V and J ends lost 7 bases and 13 bases respectively, with 11 bases between them. This CDR3 is built from 11 residues. CDR3 DNA: TGTGCCAGCATGAACCCCGGGCCCCTCCACTTT. Its translation: CASMNPGPLHF.

The sample holds many counts of this clonotype. This chain links TRBV10-3 with TRBJ2-3, with D perhaps TRBD2 (5 bases). Germline V lookup: CDR1 ENHRY, CDR2 SYGVKD. The V gene lost 3 bases and the J gene lost 2 bases, with 12 bases spanning the gap. The CDR3 totals 15 residues. CDR3 bases: TGTGCCATCAGTGAAGGAGGAGCAGTCACAGATACGCAGTATTTT. Translated: CAISEGGAVTDTQYF.

The genes are TRBV20-1 and TRBJ2-7, with 7 bases fitting TRBD1. This CDR3 comprises 14 residues. V dropped 2 bases and J dropped 2; count of bases not matched to a gene: 6. Germline CDR1 reads DFQATT; CDR2 reads SNEGSKA (reference sequence). CDR3 sequence reads: CSARRQGLAYEQYF. CDR3 nucleotide sequence: TGCAGTGCTAGACGACAGGGCCTCGCCTACGAGCAGTACTTC.

This clonotype was recorded many times. This chain connects TRBV2 to TRBJ2-7; TRBD1 is a possible D gene (5 bases). Germline CDR1 is SNHLY and CDR2 is FYNNEI. This CDR3 is built from 11 residues. Trimming took off 3 bases at V and 6 bases at J, with 6 bases between the two ends. CDR3 bases: TGTGCCAGCAGTGACAGGGCCGAGCAGTACTTC. It translates to CASSDRAEQYF.

For the CDR3, the DNA is TGTGCCAGCAGCGCCAGAGTGGGGGACGGGAATTCACCCCTCCACTTT. Translated: CASSARVGDGNSPLHF. V gene TRBV9 combines with J gene TRBJ1-6; the D gene is possibly TRBD1 (5 bases). CDR1 and CDR2 from the germline V gene are SGDLS and YYNGEE. Trimming left V 3 bases short and J 7 bases short, with 17 bases between. The CDR3 length is 16 residues.

This clonotype has just a few counts. At one end, the junction sequence differs from germline, possibly due to a read error. The chain uses TRBV24-1 and TRBJ2-5, with 7 bases that match TRBD1. CDR1 is KGHDR and CDR2 is SFDVKD in the germline V gene. CDR3 length equals 14 residues. CDR3 coding DNA: TGTGCCACCAGTGACCGAACCGGGACAGCATCAGGGGCCTTC. It codes for CATSDRTGTASGAF.

This clonotype was found once. The rearrangement joins TRBV6-6 to TRBJ1-5, with D possibly matching TRBD1 (5 bases). Trimming cost V 7 bases and J 8 bases, with 18 bases left between them. Germline assignment: CDR1 MNHNY and CDR2 SVGAGI (reference sequence). The CDR3 totals 14 residues. DNA for the CDR3: TGTGCCAGCACCTACTCCGACAGTTCTAAGCCCCAGCATTTT. Its translation is CASTYSDSSKPQHF.

This clonotype was found many times. The chain joins TRBV2 to TRBJ2-7; TRBD2 aligns across 10 bases. Germline lookup yields CDR1 SNHLY and CDR2 FYNNEI. Trimming at V came to 5 bases and at J to 6 bases, leaving 7 bases not matched to a gene. This CDR3 is 14 amino acids long. The CDR3 region has the DNA TGTGCCAGCAGTCTTACTAGCGGGAATACCGAGCAGTACTTC. Protein product: CASSLTSGNTEQYF.

This clonotype was recorded many times. The chain combines TRBV7-3 with TRBJ2-5, with 8 bases fitting TRBD2. This CDR3 contains 13 residues. The V gene end was trimmed by 3 bases and the J gene end by 4 bases; junction bases not matched to a gene: 1. Germline V gives CDR1 SGHTA, CDR2 FQGTGA. The CDR3 loop is CASSLGTRETQYF. The CDR3 DNA follows: TGTGCCAGCAGCTTGGGGACTAGAGAGACCCAGTACTTC.

This clonotype was counted a few times. The genes are TRBV2 and TRBJ1-5; TRBD1 agrees at 7 bases. This CDR3 is built from 15 residues. The germline V gene encodes CDR1 SNHLY and CDR2 FYNNEI. Trimming took 3 bases from V and 4 from J; bases not matched to a gene: 6. CDR3 residues: CASSDRGFGNQPQHF. The CDR3 DNA follows: TGTGCCAGCAGTGACAGGGGGTTTGGGAATCAGCCCCAGCATTTT.

This clonotype was counted a few times. This chain connects TRBV9 to TRBJ2-7; tentatively, D is TRBD1 (5 bases). CDR1 and CDR2 (germline): SGDLS, YYNGEE. The CDR3 length is 13 residues. Trimming removed 5 bases from V and 6 bases from J, with 15 bases in between. The DNA of the CDR3 is TGTGCCAGCAGTGGAAAGACAGTGGGCGAGCAGTACTTC. It is translated as CASSGKTVGEQYF.

In its sample, this clonotype was seen a few times. The chain couples TRBV29-1 to TRBJ1-2; TRBD1 matches at 8 bases. The CDR3 has 12 residues. From germline, CDR1 is SQVTM and CDR2 ANQGSEA. V lost 3 bases and J lost 5; bases outside the gene matches: 2. This CDR3 reads CSVETGAYGYTF. The CDR3 coding sequence is TGCAGCGTTGAGACAGGGGCGTATGGCTACACCTTC.

A note on this clonotype: The junction departs from the called germline gene at one end, perhaps through a read error. J is TRBJ2-7 and V is TRBV11-1; 7 bases are shared with TRBD2. CDR1 SGHAT and CDR2 FQDESV come from the germline V gene (reference sequence). The CDR3 sequence is 14 residues long. The CDR3, as DNA: TGTGCCAGCAGCTTGCGGGAGCACTCCGACGAGCAGTACTTC. This encodes CASSLREHSDEQYF.

This clonotype was seen just once. One end of the junction fails to match germline, which may point to a read error. The chain carries TRBV20-1 and TRBJ1-4; tentative D call: TRBD1 (6 bases). CDR1 DFQATT and CDR2 SNEGSKA come from the germline V gene (reference sequence). The CDR3 is 9 residues long. The CDR3 DNA reads TGCAGTGCTAGAGTGGCAGGGGTTTTT. Its protein product is CSARVAGVF.

This clonotype was seen at least ten times. The chain recombines TRBV6-5 with TRBJ2-5, with a tentative D call TRBD2 (5 bases). The CDR3 consists of 13 residues. CDR1 is MNHEY, CDR2 SVGAGI, per germline. Trimming pared 2 bases from V and 7 bases from J, leaving 11 bases between. CDR3 DNA sequence: TGTGCCAGCAGTTACGGGAACGCGGGGACCCAGTACTTC. It specifies CASSYGNAGTQYF.